The clone carrying this T cell receptor (beta chain) was counted many times. The data were obtained in a study of T cell repertoires in cytomegalovirus infection. Study as a whole: Both CMV infection and a matching HLA type were indicated by public TCR beta signatures.

The germline V and J ends were trimmed by 0 bases and 7 bases, with 15 bases remaining between them. CDR3 length: 16 residues. Germline CDR1 is SGHVS and CDR2 is FNYEAQ. A single record per CDR3 protein comes from TCRdb applying MiXCR to the reads. The data show 600,000 to 800,000 distinct CDR3 sequences, more than 20% seen once. The TCR comes from a human donor in good health (CMV status not recorded). Some clones in this sample may be carry-over from other donors' samples. This rearrangement joins TRBV7-6 to TRBJ2-2; D is unresolved. Sequenced input: CD8+ T cells from PBMCs. CDR3 DNA: TGTGCCAGCAGCTTAGCCCCGGAATCGGAATTCGGGGAGCTGTTTTTT. Translated, it gives CASSLAPESEFGELFF.